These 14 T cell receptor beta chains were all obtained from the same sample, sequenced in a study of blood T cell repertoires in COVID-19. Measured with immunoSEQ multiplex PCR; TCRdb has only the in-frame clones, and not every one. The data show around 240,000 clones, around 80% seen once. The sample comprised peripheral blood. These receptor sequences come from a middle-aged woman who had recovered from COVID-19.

CDR3 DNA: TGTGCCAGCAGTTTAATCCTTCGGACTAGCGGGGCACGCAACACAGATACGCAGTATTTT. Its protein is CASSLILRTSGARNTDTQYF. The chain employs TRBV27 and TRBJ2-3, with 12 bases fitting TRBD2. Germline CDR1 is MNHEY and CDR2 is SMNVEV (reference sequence). V was clipped by 2 bases and J by 2 bases; unmatched bases: 14. The CDR3 totals 20 residues.

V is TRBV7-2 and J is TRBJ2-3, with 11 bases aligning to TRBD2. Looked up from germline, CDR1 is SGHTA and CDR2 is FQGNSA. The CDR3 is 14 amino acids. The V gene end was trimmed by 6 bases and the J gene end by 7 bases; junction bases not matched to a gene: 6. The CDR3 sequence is CASSIAGGPNTQYF. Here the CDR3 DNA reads TGTGCCAGCAGTATAGCGGGGGGGCCGAATACGCAGTATTTT.

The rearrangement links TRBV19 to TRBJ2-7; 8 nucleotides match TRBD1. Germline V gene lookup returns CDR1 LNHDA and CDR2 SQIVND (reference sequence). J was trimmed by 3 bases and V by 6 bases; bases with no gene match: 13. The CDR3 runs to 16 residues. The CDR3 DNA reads TGTGCCAGTAGCTCTTCGGGGACAGGAGCGATCTACGAGCAGTACTTC. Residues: CASSSSGTGAIYEQYF.

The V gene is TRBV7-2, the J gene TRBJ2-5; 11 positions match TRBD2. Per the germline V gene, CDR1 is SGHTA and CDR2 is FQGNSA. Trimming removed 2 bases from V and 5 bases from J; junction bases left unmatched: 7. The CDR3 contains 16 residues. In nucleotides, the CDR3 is TGTGCCAGCAGCTTATCACTAGCGGGGGTTGAGGAGACCCAGTACTTC. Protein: CASSLSLAGVEETQYF.

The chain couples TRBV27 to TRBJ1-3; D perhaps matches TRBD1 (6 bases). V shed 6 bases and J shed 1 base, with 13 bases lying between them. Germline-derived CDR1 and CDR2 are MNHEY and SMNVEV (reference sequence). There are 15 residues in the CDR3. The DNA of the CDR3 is TGTGCCAGCAGCCAGGGGCAGGGATCTGGAAACACCATATATTTT. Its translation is CASSQGQGSGNTIYF.

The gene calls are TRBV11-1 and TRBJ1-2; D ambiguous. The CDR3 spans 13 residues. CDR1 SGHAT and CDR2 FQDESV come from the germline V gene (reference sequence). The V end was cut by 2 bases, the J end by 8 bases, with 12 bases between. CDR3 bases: TGTGCCAGCAGCTTATATCAGGCCGGCGGCTACACCTTC. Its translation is CASSLYQAGGYTF.

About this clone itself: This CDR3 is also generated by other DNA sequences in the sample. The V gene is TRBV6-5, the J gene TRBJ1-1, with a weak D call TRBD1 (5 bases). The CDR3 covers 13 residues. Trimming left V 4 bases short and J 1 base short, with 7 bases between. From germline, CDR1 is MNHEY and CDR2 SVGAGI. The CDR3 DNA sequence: TGTGCCAGCAGTTTCGACAGGAACACTGAAGCTTTCTTT. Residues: CASSFDRNTEAFF.

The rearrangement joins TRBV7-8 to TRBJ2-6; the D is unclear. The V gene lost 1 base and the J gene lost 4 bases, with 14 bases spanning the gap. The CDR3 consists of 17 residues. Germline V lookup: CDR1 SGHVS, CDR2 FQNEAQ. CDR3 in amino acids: CASSLERVLRGANVLTF. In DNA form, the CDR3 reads TGTGCCAGCAGCTTAGAACGGGTTTTAAGAGGGGCCAACGTCCTGACTTTC. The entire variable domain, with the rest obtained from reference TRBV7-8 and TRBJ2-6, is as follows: GAGVSQSPRYKVAKRGQDVALRCDPISGHVSLFWYQQALGQGPEFLTYFQNEAQLDKSGLPSDRFFAERPEGSVSTLKIQRTQQEDSAVYLCASSLERVLRGANVLTFGAGSRLTVL.

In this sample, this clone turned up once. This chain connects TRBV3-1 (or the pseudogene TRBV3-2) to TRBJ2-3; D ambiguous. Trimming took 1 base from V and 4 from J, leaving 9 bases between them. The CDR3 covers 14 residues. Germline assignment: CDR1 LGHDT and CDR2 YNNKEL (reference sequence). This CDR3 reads CASSQGPTADTQYF. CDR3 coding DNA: TGTGCCAGCAGCCAAGGCCCTACCGCAGATACGCAGTATTTT.

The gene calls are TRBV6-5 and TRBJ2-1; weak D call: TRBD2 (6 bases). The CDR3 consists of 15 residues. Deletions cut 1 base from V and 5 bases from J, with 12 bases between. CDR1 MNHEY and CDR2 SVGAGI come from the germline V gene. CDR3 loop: CASSYYRPGDNEQFF. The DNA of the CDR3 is TGTGCCAGCAGTTACTACAGACCGGGGGACAATGAGCAGTTCTTC.

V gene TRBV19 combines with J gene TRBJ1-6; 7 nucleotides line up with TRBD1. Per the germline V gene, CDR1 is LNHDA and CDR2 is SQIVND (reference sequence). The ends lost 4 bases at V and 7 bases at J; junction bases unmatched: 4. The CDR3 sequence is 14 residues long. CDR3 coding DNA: TGTGCCAGTAGTAACCAGGGGGGAAATTCACCCCTCCACTTT. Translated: CASSNQGGNSPLHF.

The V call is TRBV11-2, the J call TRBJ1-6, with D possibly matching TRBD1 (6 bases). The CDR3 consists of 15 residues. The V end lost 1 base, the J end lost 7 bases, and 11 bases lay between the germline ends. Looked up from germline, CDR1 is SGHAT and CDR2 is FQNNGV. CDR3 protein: CASSLGAGANSPLHF. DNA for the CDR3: TGTGCCAGCAGCTTAGGAGCAGGGGCGAATTCACCCCTCCACTTT.

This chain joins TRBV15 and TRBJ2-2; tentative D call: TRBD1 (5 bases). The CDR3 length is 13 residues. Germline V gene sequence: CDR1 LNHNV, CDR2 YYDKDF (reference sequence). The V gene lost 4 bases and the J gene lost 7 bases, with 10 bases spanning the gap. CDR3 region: CATSTIRGGELFF. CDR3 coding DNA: TGTGCCACCAGCACCATTAGGGGCGGGGAGCTGTTTTTT.

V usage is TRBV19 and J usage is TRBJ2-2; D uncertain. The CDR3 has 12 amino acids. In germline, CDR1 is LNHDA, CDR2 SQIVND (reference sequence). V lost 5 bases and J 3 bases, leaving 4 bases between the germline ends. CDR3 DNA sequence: TGTGCCAGTAGTGACTACACCGGGGAGCTGTTTTTT. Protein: CASSDYTGELFF.